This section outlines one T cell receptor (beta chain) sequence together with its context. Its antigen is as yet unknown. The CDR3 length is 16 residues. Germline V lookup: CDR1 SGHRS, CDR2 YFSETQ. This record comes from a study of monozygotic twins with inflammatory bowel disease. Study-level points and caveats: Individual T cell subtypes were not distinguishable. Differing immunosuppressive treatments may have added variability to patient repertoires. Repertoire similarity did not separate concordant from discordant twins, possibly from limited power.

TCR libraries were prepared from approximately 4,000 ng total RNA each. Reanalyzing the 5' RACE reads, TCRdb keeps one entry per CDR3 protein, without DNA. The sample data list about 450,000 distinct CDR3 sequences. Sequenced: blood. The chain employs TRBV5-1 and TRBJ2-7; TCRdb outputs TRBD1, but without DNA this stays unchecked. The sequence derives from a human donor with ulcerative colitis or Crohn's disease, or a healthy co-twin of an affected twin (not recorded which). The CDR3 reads CASSLGQRIDSYEQYF.